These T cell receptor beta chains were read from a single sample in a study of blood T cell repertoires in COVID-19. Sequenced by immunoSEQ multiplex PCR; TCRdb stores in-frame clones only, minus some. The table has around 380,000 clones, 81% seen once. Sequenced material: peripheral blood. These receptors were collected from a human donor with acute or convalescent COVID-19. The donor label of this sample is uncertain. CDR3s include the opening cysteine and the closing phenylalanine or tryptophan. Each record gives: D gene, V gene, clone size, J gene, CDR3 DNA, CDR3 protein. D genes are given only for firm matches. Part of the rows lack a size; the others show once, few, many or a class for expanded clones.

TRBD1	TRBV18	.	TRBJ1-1	TGTGCCAGCTCCCCGTCGAGAACAGGACAGGGGAGGTCAAACACTGAAGCTTTCTTT	CASSPSRTGQGRSNTEAFF
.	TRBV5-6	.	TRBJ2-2	TGTGCCAGCAGCTTGATCGGAGGGGGGGACACCGGGGAGCTGTTTTTT	CASSLIGGGDTGELFF
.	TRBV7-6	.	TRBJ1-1	TGTGCCAGCAGCTTAGTACAGGGATCGGGCACTGAAGCTTTCTTT	CASSLVQGSGTEAFF
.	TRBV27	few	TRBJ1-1	TGTGCCAGCAGTTTGGGCAGACCGAACACTGAAGCTTTCTTT	CASSLGRPNTEAFF
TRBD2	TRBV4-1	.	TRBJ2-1	TGCGCCAGCAGCCAAGATTTGGGAAGGGCGCGGGGGGGCTACAATGAGCAGTTCTTC	CASSQDLGRARGGYNEQFF
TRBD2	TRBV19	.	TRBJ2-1	TGTGCCAGTACGAGGAACCCAGCGGGGCGGAGCTCCTACAATGAGCAGTTCTTC	CASTRNPAGRSSYNEQFF
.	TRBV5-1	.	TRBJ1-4	TGCGCCAGCAGCTTGGGGGTCGGCGGAACTAATGAAAAACTGTTTTTT	CASSLGVGGTNEKLFF
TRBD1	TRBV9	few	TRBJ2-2	TGTGCCAGCAGCTCCGGACAGGTCGCCGGGGAGCTGTTTTTT	CASSSGQVAGELFF
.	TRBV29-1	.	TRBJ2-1	TGCAGCGTTGACCCTTCTAGCCACAATGAGCAGTTCTTC	CSVDPSSHNEQFF
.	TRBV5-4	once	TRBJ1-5	TGTGCCAGCATCACCCCACACCAGGGTCCGGTTAAAGATCAGCCCCAGCATTTT	CASITPHQGPVKDQPQHF
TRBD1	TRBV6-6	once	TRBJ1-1	TGTGCCAGCAGTTACGGTGGGGACAGGGTACTGGTTGAAGCTTTCTTT	CASSYGGDRVLVEAFF
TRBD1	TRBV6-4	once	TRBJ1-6	TGTGCCAGCAGTGAACGACAGGGGGCGAATTCACCCCTCCACTTT	CASSERQGANSPLHF
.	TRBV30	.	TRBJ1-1	TGTGCCTGGCTCACAGGGTGGGGTGTCACTGAAGCTTTCTTT	CAWLTGWGVTEAFF
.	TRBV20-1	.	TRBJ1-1	TGCAGACTGGACAGGAACACTGAAGCTTTCTTT	CRLDRNTEAFF
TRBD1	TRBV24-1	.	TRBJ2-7	TGTGCCACCAGTGCACGACAGGGGGTTATGGAGCAGTACTTC	CATSARQGVMEQYF
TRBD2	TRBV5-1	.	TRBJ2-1	TGCGCCAGCGGACTAGCGGGGGGAGATGAGCAGTTCTTC	CASGLAGGDEQFF
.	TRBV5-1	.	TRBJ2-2	TGCGCCAGCAGCTTCACAGGGAACACCGGGGAGCTGTTTTTT	CASSFTGNTGELFF
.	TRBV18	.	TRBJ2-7	TGTGCCAGCTCCGCTCGGACAGCTCCGTACGAGCAGTACTTC	CASSARTAPYEQYF
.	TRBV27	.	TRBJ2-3	TGTGCCAGCAGTTTACGGCCCCTCCGCGGGAATCCGGCTGGCACAGATACGCAGTATTTT	CASSLRPLRGNPAGTDTQYF
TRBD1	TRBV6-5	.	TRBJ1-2	TGTGCCAGCAGTTACTCGAGGACAGGGCTCGGCTATGGCTACACCTTC	CASSYSRTGLGYGYTF
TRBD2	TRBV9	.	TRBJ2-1	TGTGCCAGCAGCGTGCGGGGGGCCAATGAGCAGTTCTTC	CASSVRGANEQFF
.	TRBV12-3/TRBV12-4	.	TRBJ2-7	TGTGCCAGCAGTAAGGGGTTCCAGCAGTACTTC	CASSKGFQQYF
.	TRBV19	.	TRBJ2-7	TGTGCCAGTAGTCGTCGCCCAAACAGGGATCGGGGCGAGCAGTACTTC	CASSRRPNRDRGEQYF
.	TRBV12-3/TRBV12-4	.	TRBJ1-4	TGTGCCAGCAGTCCGGGACTCCCGAGCAAACTGTTTTTT	CASSPGLPSKLFF
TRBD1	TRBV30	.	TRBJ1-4	TGTGCCTGGACCTCAGGGACAGGGGGAAACGAAAAACTGTTTTTT	CAWTSGTGGNEKLFF
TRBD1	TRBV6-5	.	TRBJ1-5	TGTGCCAGCAGGACAGGGACCTTGAATCAGCCCCAGCATTTT	CASRTGTLNQPQHF
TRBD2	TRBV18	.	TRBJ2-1	TGTGCCAGCTCACCAAATCGATCAGCGGGACTAGCGGAGGGGGCCTATGAGCAGTTCTTC	CASSPNRSAGLAEGAYEQFF
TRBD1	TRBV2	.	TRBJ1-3	TGTGCCAGCTGCGTCCGGGACAGGGAGTCCATATATTTT	CASCVRDRESIYF
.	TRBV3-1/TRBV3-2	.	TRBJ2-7	TGTGCCAGCAGCCAGCCCGGGAACTCCTACGAGCAGTACTTC	CASSQPGNSYEQYF
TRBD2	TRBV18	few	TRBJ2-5	TGTGCCAGCTCACGCTCGGGGGGAACTCAAGAGACCCAGTACTTC	CASSRSGGTQETQYF
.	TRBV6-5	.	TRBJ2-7	TGTGCCAGCAGGGGGGACTTCATGCGGGGCGAGCAGTACTTC	CASRGDFMRGEQYF
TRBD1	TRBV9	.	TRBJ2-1	TGTGCCAGCAGCGCGGACAGGGGGCTCTACAATGAGCAGTTCTTC	CASSADRGLYNEQFF
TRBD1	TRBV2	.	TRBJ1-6	TGTGCCAGCAGGGACTATTTTCCCGGGACAGGCTATCGTGGTTCACCCCTCCACTTT	CASRDYFPGTGYRGSPLHF
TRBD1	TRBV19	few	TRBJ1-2	TGTGCCAGTAGTCGCCAGGGACAGGGGATTAACTATGGCTACACCTTC	CASSRQGQGINYGYTF
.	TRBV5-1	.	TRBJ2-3	TGCGCCAGCAGCTTGCCCGGAGGTCCTAGCACAGATACGCAGTATTTT	CASSLPGGPSTDTQYF
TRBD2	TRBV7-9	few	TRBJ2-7	TGTGCCAGCAGCTCCCAAGGCGGGGCGGGACTAGCATCCTACGAGCAGTACTTC	CASSSQGGAGLASYEQYF
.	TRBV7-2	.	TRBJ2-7	TGTGCCAGCAGCAGCCTGGACAACTCCTACGAGCAGTACTTC	CASSSLDNSYEQYF
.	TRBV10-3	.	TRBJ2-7	TGTGCCATCAGTGATTGGAGCTCCTACGAGCAGTACTTC	CAISDWSSYEQYF
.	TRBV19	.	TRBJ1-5	TGTGCCAGTAGTATGGAGGGCCTTCGTCAGCCCCAGCATTTT	CASSMEGLRQPQHF
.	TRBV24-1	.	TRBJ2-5	TGTGCCACCAGTGATTCCATCATCGAGACCCAGTACTTC	CATSDSIIETQYF
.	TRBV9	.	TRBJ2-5	TGTGCCAGCAGCGGGGTACCAGCGGGACACGAGACCCAGTACTTC	CASSGVPAGHETQYF
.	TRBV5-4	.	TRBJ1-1	TGTGCCAGCAGCGCCTTCACAGGGTTCTCTGAAGCTTTCTTT	CASSAFTGFSEAFF
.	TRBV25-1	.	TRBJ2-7	TGTGCCAGCAGTGACCAAATCCGAGACAACGAGCAGTACTTC	CASSDQIRDNEQYF
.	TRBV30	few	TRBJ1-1	TGTGCCTGGGAGCCGGTCCCCCTTCGAGGTGAAGCTTTCTTT	CAWEPVPLRGEAFF